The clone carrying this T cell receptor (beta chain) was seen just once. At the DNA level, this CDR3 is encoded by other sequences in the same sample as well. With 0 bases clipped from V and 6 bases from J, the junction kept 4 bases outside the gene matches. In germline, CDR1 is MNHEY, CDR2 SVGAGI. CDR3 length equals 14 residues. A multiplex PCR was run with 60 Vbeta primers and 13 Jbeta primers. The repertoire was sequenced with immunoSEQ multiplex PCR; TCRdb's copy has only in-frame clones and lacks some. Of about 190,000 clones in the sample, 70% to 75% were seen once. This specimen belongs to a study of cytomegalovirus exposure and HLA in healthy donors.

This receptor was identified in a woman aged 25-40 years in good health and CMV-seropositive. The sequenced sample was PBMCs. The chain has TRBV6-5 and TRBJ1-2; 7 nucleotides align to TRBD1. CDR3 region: CASSYSGGGNGYTF. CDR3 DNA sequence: TGTGCCAGCAGTTACTCAGGGGGCGGGAATGGCTACACCTTC.